The rows below give T cell receptor beta chains drawn from one sample of a study of technical replicates of blood from a few donors. TCRdb's copy holds only in-frame clones and misses some; the assay was immunoSEQ multiplex PCR. The table lists approximately 81,000 clones, almost 96% of them singletons. The sample was T cells isolated from PBMCs. These receptors were collected from a human donor in good health. CDR3s include the opening cysteine and the closing phenylalanine or tryptophan. The D gene is left open where the match is weak. Size is omitted from some rows. Given values are once, few, many or a class for expanded clones.

j_gene | d_gene | abundance | v_gene | len | CDR3nt | CDR3aa
TRBJ1-2 | NA | NA | TRBV14 | 15 | TGTGCCAGCAGCCCCCTCGGGGGTTCAGTCTATGGCTACACCTTC | CASSPLGGSVYGYTF
TRBJ1-4 | NA | NA | TRBV7-9 | 13 | TGTGCCAGCAGCTTATCGGAGGACGAAAAACTGTTTTTT | CASSLSEDEKLFF
TRBJ1-1 | NA | NA | TRBV6-5 | 12 | TGTGCCAGCAGTTCGGGGTTCACTGAAGCTTTCTTT | CASSSGFTEAFF
TRBJ2-7 | TRBD1 | NA | TRBV27 | 12 | TGTGCCAGCAGTTCCTCAGGGGACAGGCAGTACTTC | CASSSSGDRQYF
TRBJ2-5 | TRBD1 | NA | TRBV9 | 15 | TGTGCCAGCAGCCCAGGGACAGGGATCGTGGAGACCCAGTACTTC | CASSPGTGIVETQYF
TRBJ1-1 | NA | NA | TRBV7-9 | 17 | TGTGCCAGCAGCTATATGTGGGGCGGGGCAGAGAACACTGAAGCTTTCTTT | CASSYMWGGAENTEAFF
TRBJ2-7 | NA | NA | TRBV2 | 15 | TGTGCCAGCAGTGAAAACACGGACAGCTCCTACGAGCAGTACTTC | CASSENTDSSYEQYF
TRBJ1-5 | NA | NA | TRBV6-6 | 13 | TGTGCCAGCAGCGACCGGGGGAATCAGCCCCAGCATTTT | CASSDRGNQPQHF
TRBJ2-7 | TRBD2 | NA | TRBV7-2 | 14 | TGTGCCAGCAGGTATCCGGGACTAGAGCAAGAGCAGTACTTC | CASRYPGLEQEQYF
TRBJ2-3 | NA | NA | TRBV5-1 | 16 | TGCGCCAGCAGCTTGGCCGTAACAGGGCCCGCAGATACGCAGTATTTT | CASSLAVTGPADTQYF
TRBJ1-1 | NA | NA | TRBV5-1 | 13 | TGCGCCACCGGGGGGGGCCTGAACACTGAAGCTTTCTTT | CATGGGLNTEAFF
TRBJ2-7 | NA | NA | TRBV2 | 15 | TGTGCCAGCAGTGGTTTTACTAGTAATGTCCACGAGCAGTACTTC | CASSGFTSNVHEQYF
TRBJ1-4 | NA | NA | TRBV11-3 | 15 | TGTGCCAGCAGCCTAAGGGGCGCAACTAATGAAAAACTGTTTTTT | CASSLRGATNEKLFF
TRBJ2-1 | NA | NA | TRBV9 | 14 | TGTGCCAGCAGCGTACGAAGGGGATCGAATGAGCAGTTCTTC | CASSVRRGSNEQFF
TRBJ2-7 | NA | NA | TRBV30 | 14 | TGTGCCTGGTTAGGTGGTAGCGGCCCCTACGAGCAGTACTTC | CAWLGGSGPYEQYF
TRBJ2-1 | TRBD2 | NA | TRBV11-1 | 15 | TGTGCCAGCAGCCTAGGACTAGCGGTCTACAATGAGCAGTTCTTC | CASSLGLAVYNEQFF
TRBJ1-1 | TRBD1 | NA | TRBV15 | 13 | TGTGCCACCAGCGGAGGGGGCCGGAGAGAAGCTTTCTTT | CATSGGGRREAFF
TRBJ1-4 | NA | NA | TRBV25-1 | 18 | TGTGCCAGCAGTTATTATTCGGGGGGGCTCGCAACTAATGAAAAACTGTTTTTT | CASSYYSGGLATNEKLFF
TRBJ1-1 | NA | NA | TRBV2 | 14 | TGTGCCAGCAGTGATCCAGGGATGAACACTGAAGCTTTCTTT | CASSDPGMNTEAFF
TRBJ2-1 | TRBD2 | NA | TRBV6-5 | 15 | TGTGCCAGCAGTTACAGGACTAGCGGGATCGATGAGCAGTTCTTC | CASSYRTSGIDEQFF
TRBJ1-1 | TRBD1 | NA | TRBV7-2 | 13 | TGTGCCAGCAGCCGGACAGGGGGCACTGAAGCTTTCTTT | CASSRTGGTEAFF
TRBJ2-6 | TRBD1 | NA | TRBV5-6 | 18 | TGTGCCAGCAGAAGAGGACAGGGGAGGACTTCTGGGGCCAACGTCCTGACTTTC | CASRRGQGRTSGANVLTF
TRBJ1-4 | NA | NA | TRBV4-3 | 15 | TGCGCCAGCAGCCAAGTCCGGGTAACTAATGAAAAACTGTTTTTT | CASSQVRVTNEKLFF
TRBJ2-7 | TRBD1 | NA | TRBV13 | 14 | TGTGCCAGCAGCCCGGGGACAGGGGGCTACGAGCAGTACTTC | CASSPGTGGYEQYF
TRBJ2-7 | NA | NA | TRBV7-9 | 13 | TGTGCCAGCAGCCCCCGAGGGTCCTACGAGCAGTACTTC | CASSPRGSYEQYF
TRBJ2-3 | TRBD2 | NA | TRBV29-1 | 14 | TGCAGCGCTGTAACTAGCGGGAGGGCAGATACGCAGTATTTT | CSAVTSGRADTQYF
TRBJ2-7 | NA | NA | TRBV5-8 | 15 | TGTGCCAGCAGCCTTTTGGGCGGGTTCTCCTACGAGCAGTACTTC | CASSLLGGFSYEQYF
TRBJ2-3 | NA | NA | TRBV10-3 | 12 | TGTGCCATCAGGCAGGGCACAGATACGCAGTATTTT | CAIRQGTDTQYF
TRBJ2-1 | NA | NA | TRBV9 | 14 | TGTGCCAGCAGCGTAGGAGGACATAACAATGAGCAGTTCTTC | CASSVGGHNNEQFF
TRBJ2-1 | NA | NA | TRBV10-3 | 14 | TGTGCCATCAGTGAGGTGAGCTCCTACAATGAGCAGTTCTTC | CAISEVSSYNEQFF
TRBJ1-2 | NA | once | TRBV5-8 | 16 | TGTGCCAGCAGTACCCGCCGACAGGCCGTGACTTTGGGCTACACCTTC | CASSTRRQAVTLGYTF
TRBJ1-1 | NA | NA | TRBV9 | 12 | TGTGCCAGCAGCGTGGGGGCTGGGGAAGCTTTCTTT | CASSVGAGEAFF